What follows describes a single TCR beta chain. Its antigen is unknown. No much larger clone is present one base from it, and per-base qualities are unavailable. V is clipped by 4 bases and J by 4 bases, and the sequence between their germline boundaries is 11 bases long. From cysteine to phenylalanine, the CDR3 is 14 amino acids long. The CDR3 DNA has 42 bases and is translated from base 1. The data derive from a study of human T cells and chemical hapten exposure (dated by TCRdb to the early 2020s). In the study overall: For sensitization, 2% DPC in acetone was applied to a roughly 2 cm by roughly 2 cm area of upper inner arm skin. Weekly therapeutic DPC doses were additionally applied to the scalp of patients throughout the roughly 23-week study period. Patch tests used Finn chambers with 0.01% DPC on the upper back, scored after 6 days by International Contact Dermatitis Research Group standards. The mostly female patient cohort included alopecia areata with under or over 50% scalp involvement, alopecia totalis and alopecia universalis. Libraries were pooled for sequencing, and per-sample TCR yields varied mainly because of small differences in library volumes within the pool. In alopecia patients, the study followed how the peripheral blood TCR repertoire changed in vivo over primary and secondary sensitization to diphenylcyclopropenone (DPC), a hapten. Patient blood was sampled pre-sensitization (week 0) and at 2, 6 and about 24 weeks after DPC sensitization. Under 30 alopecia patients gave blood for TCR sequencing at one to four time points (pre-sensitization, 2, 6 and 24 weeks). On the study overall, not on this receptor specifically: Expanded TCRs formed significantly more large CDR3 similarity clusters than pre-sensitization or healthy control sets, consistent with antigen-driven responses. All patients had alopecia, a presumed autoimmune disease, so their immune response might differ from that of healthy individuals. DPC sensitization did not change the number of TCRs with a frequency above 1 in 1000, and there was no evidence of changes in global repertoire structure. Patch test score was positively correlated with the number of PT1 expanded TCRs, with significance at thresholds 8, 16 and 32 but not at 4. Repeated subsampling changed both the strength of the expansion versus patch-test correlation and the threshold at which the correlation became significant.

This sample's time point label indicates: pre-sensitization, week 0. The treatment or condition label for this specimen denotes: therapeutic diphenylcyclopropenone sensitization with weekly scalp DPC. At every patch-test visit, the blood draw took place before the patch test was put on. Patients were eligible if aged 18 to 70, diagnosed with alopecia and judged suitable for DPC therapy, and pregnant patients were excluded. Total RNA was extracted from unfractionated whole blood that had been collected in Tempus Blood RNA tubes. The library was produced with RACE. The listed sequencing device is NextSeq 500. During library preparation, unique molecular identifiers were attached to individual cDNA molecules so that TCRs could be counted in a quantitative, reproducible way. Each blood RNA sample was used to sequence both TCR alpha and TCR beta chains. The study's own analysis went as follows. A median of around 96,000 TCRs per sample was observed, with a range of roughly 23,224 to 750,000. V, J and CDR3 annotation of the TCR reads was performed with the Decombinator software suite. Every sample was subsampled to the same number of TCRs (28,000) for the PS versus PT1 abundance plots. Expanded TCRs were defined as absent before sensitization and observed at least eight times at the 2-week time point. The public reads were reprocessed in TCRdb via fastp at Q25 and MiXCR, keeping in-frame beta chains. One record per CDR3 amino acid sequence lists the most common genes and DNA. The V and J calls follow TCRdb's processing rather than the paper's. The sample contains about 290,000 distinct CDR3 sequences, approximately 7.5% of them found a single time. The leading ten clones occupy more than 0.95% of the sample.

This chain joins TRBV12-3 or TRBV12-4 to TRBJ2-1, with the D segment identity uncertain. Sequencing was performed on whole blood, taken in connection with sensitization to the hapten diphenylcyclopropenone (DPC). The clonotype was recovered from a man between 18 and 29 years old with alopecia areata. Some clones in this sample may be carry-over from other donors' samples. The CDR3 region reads CASSSWSRYNEQFF. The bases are TGTGCCAGCAGTTCCTGGTCCCGTTACAATGAGCAGTTCTTC.